The 32 T cell receptor beta chains listed next were all sequenced from one sample in a study of control samples from healthy donors and cancer patients. Measured with immunoSEQ multiplex PCR; TCRdb has only the in-frame clones, and not every one. This sample has 150,000 or so clones, with roughly 90% found just once. Sequenced material: blood. Source of these receptors: a man aged 35 to 55 in good health.

V gene TRBV5-1 combines with J gene TRBJ1-1, with 12 nucleotides matching TRBD1. The V gene end was trimmed by 0 bases and the J gene end by 1 base; junction bases not matched to a gene: 7. Looked up from germline, CDR1 is SGHRS and CDR2 is YFSETQ. CDR3 length equals 18 residues. The CDR3 sequence is CASSLAPGQGAGNTEAFF. In nucleotides, the CDR3 is TGCGCCAGCAGCTTGGCGCCGGGACAGGGGGCTGGGAACACTGAAGCTTTCTTT.

The CDR3 DNA reads TGTGCCTGGAGTGGGACTAGCGGGGGGACGTACCCCGGGGAGCTGTTTTTT. This translates into CAWSGTSGGTYPGELFF. The V gene is TRBV30, the J gene TRBJ2-2; 14 bases are shared with TRBD2. Germline V gene sequence: CDR1 GTSNPN, CDR2 SVGIG (reference sequence). The CDR3 runs 17 residues. Losses at the gene ends were 1 base for V and 6 bases for J; bases not matched to a gene: 7.

The chain combines TRBV2 with TRBJ1-4, with D perhaps TRBD1 (6 bases). Trimming took off 3 bases at V and 8 bases at J, with 10 bases between the two ends. This CDR3 comprises 13 residues. Germline V lookup: CDR1 SNHLY, CDR2 FYNNEI. The CDR3 protein is CASSDRGKEKLFF. The DNA for the CDR3 is TGTGCCAGCAGTGACAGGGGAAAGGAAAAACTGTTTTTT.

The chain joins TRBV2 to TRBJ1-6; D is possibly TRBD1 (6 bases). The V end lost 7 bases, the J end lost 6 bases, and 10 bases lay between the germline ends. The CDR3 is 13 residues long. Germline V gene data show CDR1 as SNHLY and CDR2 as FYNNEI. CDR3: CASNRDGNSPLHF. DNA of the CDR3: TGTGCCAGCAACAGGGACGGTAATTCACCCCTCCACTTT.

This clone was counted once. The chain combines TRBV14 with TRBJ2-1; 7 positions match TRBD1. The germline CDR1 and CDR2 sequences are SGHDN and FVKESK. This CDR3 spans 13 amino acids. The V gene end was trimmed by 2 bases and the J gene end by 11 bases; junction bases not matched to a gene: 6. Written as DNA, the CDR3 is TGTGCCAGCAGCCAACATCCGGGACAGAAGCAGTTCTTC. Its translation: CASSQHPGQKQFF.

The V gene is TRBV6-1, the J gene TRBJ1-2, with a tentative D call TRBD1 (6 bases). Germline values: CDR1 MNHNS, CDR2 SASEGT. The CDR3 consists of 14 residues. V gave up 0 bases and J gave up 6 bases, with 11 bases separating them. CDR3 residues: CASSEAGGPNGYTF. The CDR3 DNA follows: TGTGCCAGCAGTGAAGCCGGGGGGCCGAATGGCTACACCTTC.

The genes are TRBV12-3 or TRBV12-4 and TRBJ1-1; 7 bases align to TRBD1. Trimming removed 5 bases from V and 7 bases from J; junction bases left unmatched: 7. The CDR3 has 13 amino acids. The DNA for the CDR3 is TGTGCCAGCAGTCCAGACAGGGCCGGTGAAGCTTTCTTT. Translating gives CASSPDRAGEAFF.

V and J are TRBV30 and TRBJ2-4; possibly TRBD1 for D (5 bases). V lost 0 bases and J lost 0, with 15 bases in between. Germline V CDR1 and CDR2: GTSNPN, SVGIG (reference sequence). This CDR3 comprises 17 residues. CDR3 DNA: TGTGCCTGGAGTGTAAGCGTTTACAGGCTAGCCAAAAACATTCAGTACTTC. This codes for CAWSVSVYRLAKNIQYF.

This chain links TRBV6-5 with TRBJ2-7, with 7 bases lining up with TRBD1. CDR3 length: 14 amino acids. CDR1 MNHEY and CDR2 SVGAGI come from the germline V gene. The J segment lost 1 base and the V segment lost 4 bases, leaving 4 bases of the junction unmatched. The CDR3 DNA is TGTGCCAGCAGTTCGACAGGGAAATCCTACGAGCAGTACTTC. Protein: CASSSTGKSYEQYF.

The chain links TRBV27 to TRBJ2-7; D is possibly TRBD2 (7 bases). Germline V lookup: CDR1 MNHEY, CDR2 SMNVEV (reference sequence). The V end was cut by 3 bases, the J end by 5 bases, with 14 bases between. This CDR3 region has 14 residues. The CDR3 nucleotides read TGTGCCAGCAGTTTGGGAGGGGGTCATGACGAGCAGTACTTC. Protein product: CASSLGGGHDEQYF.

V usage is TRBV7-2 and J usage is TRBJ2-5; 8 bases fit TRBD2. The CDR3 consists of 15 residues. The V gene end was trimmed by 5 bases and the J gene end by 5 bases; junction bases not matched to a gene: 10. Germline V gives CDR1 SGHTA, CDR2 FQGNSA. The CDR3 region is CASSPYGGAQETQYF. In DNA form, the CDR3 reads TGTGCCAGCAGCCCCTACGGGGGGGCTCAGGAGACCCAGTACTTC.

The chain uses TRBV4-2 and TRBJ2-5, with D possibly TRBD2 on 6 matching bases. The CDR3 spans 17 residues. Germline CDR1 and CDR2: LGHNA and YNFKEQ. Trimming left V 0 bases short and J 5 bases short, with 19 bases between. The CDR3 DNA sequence: TGTGCCAGCAGCCAAGAGCCCCGGTTGAAGGGAGGCGAGACCCAGTACTTC. Protein: CASSQEPRLKGGETQYF.

The chain is built from TRBV9 and TRBJ1-2; no reliable D call. This CDR3 region has 13 residues. V lost 0 bases and J lost 2, with 5 bases in between. Germline-derived CDR1 and CDR2 are SGDLS and YYNGEE. For the CDR3, the DNA is TGTGCCAGCAGCGTAGAAGTAAACTATGGCTACACCTTC. Protein: CASSVEVNYGYTF.

The rearrangement joins TRBV4-2 to TRBJ1-6; D call uncertain. Trimming removed 1 base at V and 7 bases at J, with 5 bases between. Germline V gene sequence: CDR1 LGHNA, CDR2 YNFKEQ. CDR3 length: 13 residues. The CDR3 loop reads CASSQVLNSPLHF. CDR3 sequence (DNA): TGTGCCAGCAGCCAAGTACTAAATTCACCCCTCCACTTT.

The chain links TRBV28 to TRBJ1-5, with D possibly being TRBD1 (5 bases). The CDR3 runs to 18 residues. CDR1 and CDR2 (germline): MDHEN, SYDVKM. Trimming stripped 3 bases from V and 5 bases from J, with 23 bases between. Here the CDR3 DNA reads TGTGCCAGCAGTTTTCCGCTGGCAGGGCAATGGAGCGATCAGCCCCAGCATTTT. It specifies CASSFPLAGQWSDQPQHF.

This chain links TRBV2 with TRBJ1-5; D call uncertain. Trimming left V 6 bases short and J 4 bases short, with 10 bases between. CDR1 SNHLY and CDR2 FYNNEI come from the germline V gene. This CDR3 is 13 amino acids long. This CDR3 is CASRLTRNQPQHF. In nucleotides, the CDR3 is TGTGCCAGCAGACTCACACGGAATCAGCCCCAGCATTTT.

This chain links TRBV5-1 with TRBJ2-7; 10 nucleotides agree with TRBD1. CDR3 length: 14 amino acids. Losses at the gene ends were 4 bases for V and 4 bases for J; bases not matched to a gene: 5. CDR1 and CDR2 from the germline V gene are SGHRS and YFSETQ. DNA for the CDR3: TGCGCCAGCAGCGACCGGGACAGGGGATACGAGCAGTACTTC. Its translation is CASSDRDRGYEQYF.

The chain uses TRBV11-2 and TRBJ2-2; D gene ambiguous. The CDR3 totals 14 residues. Trimming took 0 bases from V and 8 from J, leaving 10 bases between them. Germline V gives CDR1 SGHAT, CDR2 FQNNGV. This CDR3 reads CASSLDPPRGELFF. The DNA for the CDR3 is TGTGCCAGCAGCTTAGACCCCCCACGAGGGGAGCTGTTTTTT.

The rearrangement joins TRBV11-3 to TRBJ2-5; unclear D gene. The CDR3 is 13 residues long. V was shortened by 5 bases and J by 1 base, with 8 bases between the two germline ends. Germline V gene data show CDR1 as SGHNT and CDR2 as YENEEA. The CDR3 DNA sequence: TGTGCCAGCAGCAGGACGTTCCAAGAGACCCAGTACTTC. It codes for CASSRTFQETQYF.

The chain has TRBV7-9 and TRBJ2-3; TRBD2 matches at 7 bases. From germline, CDR1 is SEHNR and CDR2 FQNEAQ (reference sequence). With 8 bases clipped from V and 0 bases from J, the junction kept 5 bases outside the gene matches. The CDR3 is 14 amino acids. DNA for the CDR3: TGTGCCAGCCTAGTGCGGGGGAGCACAGATACGCAGTATTTT. This translates into CASLVRGSTDTQYF.

The chain combines TRBV4-2 with TRBJ2-7; 10 bases align to TRBD2. The CDR3 length is 16 residues. After removal of 5 bases from V and 2 bases from J, the junction contained 9 bases not matched to a gene. Germline lookup yields CDR1 LGHNA and CDR2 YNFKEQ. In nucleotides, the CDR3 is TGTGCCAGCAGCTCGCCGACTAGCGGGCCGACCTACGAGCAGTACTTC. It codes for CASSSPTSGPTYEQYF.

The V and J genes are TRBV4-2 and TRBJ2-1; the D call may be TRBD1 or TRBD2 (6 bases each). CDR1 and CDR2 (germline): LGHNA, YNFKEQ. The CDR3 totals 17 residues. Trimming pared 3 bases from V and 3 bases from J, leaving 18 bases between. The CDR3 spells CASSQDPGASDYNEQFF. Written as DNA, the CDR3 is TGTGCCAGCAGCCAGGACCCGGGGGCTAGCGACTACAATGAGCAGTTCTTC.

The CDR3 here is CASSPGTGAYEQYF. The CDR3 coding sequence is TGTGCCAGCTCACCGGGGACGGGGGCCTACGAGCAGTACTTC. The V gene is TRBV18, the J gene TRBJ2-7; D is possibly TRBD2 (6 bases). Between the trimmed V and J ends, which lost 3 bases and 2 bases, there was a span of 11 bases. The CDR3 spans 14 residues. Germline-derived CDR1 and CDR2 are KGHSH and LQKENI.

This clone was picked up one time. This rearrangement joins TRBV2 to TRBJ1-1, with 8 bases lining up with TRBD1. The CDR3 is 14 amino acids. V was clipped by 7 bases and J by 7 bases; unmatched bases: 11. Per germline, CDR1 SNHLY and CDR2 FYNNEI. For the CDR3, the DNA is TGTGCCAGCAACTATGAGACAGGGGCACTTGAAGCTTTCTTT. Protein: CASNYETGALEAFF.

This clone was seen only once. The chain recombines TRBV5-1 with TRBJ2-7; TRBD1 might be the D (6 bases). The V end was cut by 4 bases, the J end by 12 bases, with 14 bases between. The CDR3 spans 11 residues. Per germline, CDR1 SGHRS and CDR2 YFSETQ. The CDR3 spells CASSTSTGLYF. CDR3 DNA: TGCGCCAGCAGCACTTCGACAGGTCTGTACTTC.

The rearrangement uses TRBV5-6 and TRBJ2-7; D gene uncertain. CDR3 length: 14 residues. V was shortened by 4 bases and J by 4 bases, with 15 bases between the two germline ends. CDR1 and CDR2 from the germline V gene are SGHDT and YYEEEE. The CDR3: CASSPGKELYEQYF. CDR3 DNA sequence: TGTGCCAGCAGCCCTGGTAAGGAACTATACGAGCAGTACTTC.

This clone has only one observation. The rearrangement uses TRBV7-9 and TRBJ2-1; D may be TRBD1 (6 bases). The germline V gene has CDR1 SEHNR and CDR2 FQNEAQ (reference sequence). The length of the CDR3 is 15 residues. The V end was cut by 5 bases, the J end by 8 bases, with 19 bases between. The CDR3 region is CASSQTLQGLDEQFF. DNA of the CDR3: TGTGCCAGCAGCCAAACACTTCAGGGGTTGGATGAGCAGTTCTTC.

The chain links TRBV7-3 to TRBJ1-3, with D unresolved. V gave up 1 base and J gave up 0 bases, with 10 bases separating them. Germline CDR1 and CDR2: SGHTA and FQGTGA. The length of the CDR3 is 16 residues. The CDR3: CASSLNPVNSGNTIYF. The CDR3 DNA is TGTGCCAGCAGCTTAAATCCAGTTAACTCTGGAAACACCATATATTTT.

The rearrangement uses TRBV10-2 and TRBJ1-2; tentatively, D is TRBD1 (6 bases). The CDR3 has 13 amino acids. Between the trimmed V and J ends, which lost 6 bases and 8 bases, there was a span of 16 bases. Germline V gives CDR1 WSHSY, CDR2 SAAADI. The DNA of the CDR3 is TGCGCCAGCAGCCTTCAAACAGGGCGCGGCTACACCTTC. This codes for CASSLQTGRGYTF.

The table lists this clone with a few counts. DNA for the CDR3: TGTGCCAGCAGCCATGGGACAGGGGATCGAAAACTGTTTTTT. It specifies CASSHGTGDRKLFF. This rearrangement joins TRBV11-3 to TRBJ1-4, with TRBD1 matching 10 bases. Germline-derived CDR1 and CDR2 are SGHNT and YENEEA. The V gene end was trimmed by 5 bases and the J gene end by 10 bases; junction bases not matched to a gene: 7. This CDR3 region has 14 residues.

The CDR3 DNA follows: TGTGCCATCAGTGCACAGGTGTTCCCCTACGAGCAGTACTTC. Translating it yields CAISAQVFPYEQYF. The chain employs TRBV10-3 and TRBJ2-7; D might be TRBD1 (5 bases). Germline CDR1 is ENHRY and CDR2 is SYGVKD. The CDR3 consists of 14 residues. Trimming removed 4 bases from V and 2 bases from J, with 12 bases in between.

The CDR3 loop is CASSQGGNQPQHF. The CDR3 DNA follows: TGTGCCAGCAGCCAAGGGGGAAATCAGCCCCAGCATTTT. The gene calls are TRBV3-1 (or the pseudogene TRBV3-2) and TRBJ1-5, with D unclear. The CDR3 consists of 13 residues. V lost 1 base, J lost 4 bases, and 5 bases lay in between. Germline values: CDR1 LGHDT, CDR2 YNNKEL (reference sequence).